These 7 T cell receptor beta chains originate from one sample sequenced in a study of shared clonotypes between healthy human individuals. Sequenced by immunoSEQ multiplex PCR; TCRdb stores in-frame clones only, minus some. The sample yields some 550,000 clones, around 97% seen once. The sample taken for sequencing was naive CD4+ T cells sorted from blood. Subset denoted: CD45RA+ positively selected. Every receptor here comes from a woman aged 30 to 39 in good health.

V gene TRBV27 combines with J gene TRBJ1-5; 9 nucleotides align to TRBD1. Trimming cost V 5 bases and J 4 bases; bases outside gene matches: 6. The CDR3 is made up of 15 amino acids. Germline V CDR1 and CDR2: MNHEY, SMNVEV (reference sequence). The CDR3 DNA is TGTGCCAGCAGTCTGGGGACAGGGCGTAATCAGCCCCAGCATTTT. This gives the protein CASSLGTGRNQPQHF.

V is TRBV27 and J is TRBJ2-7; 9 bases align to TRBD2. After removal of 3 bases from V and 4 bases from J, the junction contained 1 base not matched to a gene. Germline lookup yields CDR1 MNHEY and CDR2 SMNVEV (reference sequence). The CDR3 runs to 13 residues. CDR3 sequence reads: CASSFLAGYEQYF. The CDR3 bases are TGTGCCAGCAGTTTTCTAGCGGGGTACGAGCAGTACTTC.

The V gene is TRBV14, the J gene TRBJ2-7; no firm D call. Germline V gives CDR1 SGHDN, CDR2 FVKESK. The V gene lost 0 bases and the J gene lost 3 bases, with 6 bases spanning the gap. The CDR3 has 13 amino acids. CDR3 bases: TGTGCCAGCAGCCAAGAGGAAGTCTACGAGCAGTACTTC. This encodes CASSQEEVYEQYF. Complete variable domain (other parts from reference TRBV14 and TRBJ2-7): EAGVTQFPSHSVIEKGQTVTLRCDPISGHDNLYWYRRVMGKEIKFLLHFVKESKQDESGMPNNRFLAERTGGTYSTLKVQPAELEDSGVYFCASSQEEVYEQYFGPGTRLTVT.

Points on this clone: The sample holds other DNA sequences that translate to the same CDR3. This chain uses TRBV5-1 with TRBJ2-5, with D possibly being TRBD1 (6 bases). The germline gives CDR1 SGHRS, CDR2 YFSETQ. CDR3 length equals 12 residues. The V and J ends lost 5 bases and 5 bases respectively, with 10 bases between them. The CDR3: CASSQGLETQYF. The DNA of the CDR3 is TGCGCCAGCAGTCAGGGGTTGGAGACCCAGTACTTC.

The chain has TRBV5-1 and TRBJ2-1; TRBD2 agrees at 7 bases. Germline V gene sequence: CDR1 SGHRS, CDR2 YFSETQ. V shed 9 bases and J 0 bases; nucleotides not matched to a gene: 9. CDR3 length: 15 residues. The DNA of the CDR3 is TGCGCCAACAACGGCGGCGGGAGCTCCTACAATGAGCAGTTCTTC. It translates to CANNGGGSSYNEQFF.

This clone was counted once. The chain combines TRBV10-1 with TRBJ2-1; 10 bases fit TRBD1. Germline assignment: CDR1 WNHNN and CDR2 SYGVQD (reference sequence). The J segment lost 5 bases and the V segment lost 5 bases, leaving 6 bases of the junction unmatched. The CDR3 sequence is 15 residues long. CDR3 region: CASSYAGTGDNEQFF. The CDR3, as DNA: TGCGCCAGCAGTTATGCCGGGACAGGGGACAATGAGCAGTTCTTC.

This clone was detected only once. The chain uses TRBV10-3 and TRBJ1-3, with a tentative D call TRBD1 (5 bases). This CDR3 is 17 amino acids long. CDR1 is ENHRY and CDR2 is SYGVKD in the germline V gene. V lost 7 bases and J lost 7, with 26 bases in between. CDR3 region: CAINNTTATVRRNTIYF. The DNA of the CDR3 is TGTGCCATCAATAATACGACGGCGACAGTGAGACGGAACACCATATATTTT.